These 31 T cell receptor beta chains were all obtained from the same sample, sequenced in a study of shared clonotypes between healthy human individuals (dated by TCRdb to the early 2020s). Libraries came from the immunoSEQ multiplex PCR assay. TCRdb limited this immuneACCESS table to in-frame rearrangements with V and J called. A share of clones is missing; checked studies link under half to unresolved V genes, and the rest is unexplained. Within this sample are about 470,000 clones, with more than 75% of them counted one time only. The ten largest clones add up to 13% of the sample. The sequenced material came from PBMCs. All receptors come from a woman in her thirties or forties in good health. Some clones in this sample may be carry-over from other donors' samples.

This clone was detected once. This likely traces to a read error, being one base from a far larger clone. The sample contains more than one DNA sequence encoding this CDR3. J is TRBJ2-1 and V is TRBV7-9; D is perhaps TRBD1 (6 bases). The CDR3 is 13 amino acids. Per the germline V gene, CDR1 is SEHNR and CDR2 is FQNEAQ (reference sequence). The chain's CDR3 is CASSLGGPSLQFF. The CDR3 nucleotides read TGTGCTAGCAGCTTAGGGGGACCATCGTTGCAGTTCTTC. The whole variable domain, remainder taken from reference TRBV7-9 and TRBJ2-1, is DTGVSQNPRHKITKRGQNVTFRCDPISEHNRLYWYRQTLGQGPEFLTYFQNEAQLEKSRLLSDRFSAERPKGSFSTLEIQRTEQGDSAMYLCASSLGGPSLQFFGPGTRLTVL.

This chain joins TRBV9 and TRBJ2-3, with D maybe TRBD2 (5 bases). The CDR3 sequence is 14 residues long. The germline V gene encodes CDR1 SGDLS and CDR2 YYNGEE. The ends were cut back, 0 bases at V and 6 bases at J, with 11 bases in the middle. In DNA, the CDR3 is TGTGCCAGCAGCGTAGCGAGCGGTGGGGATACGCAGTATTTT. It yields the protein CASSVASGGDTQYF.

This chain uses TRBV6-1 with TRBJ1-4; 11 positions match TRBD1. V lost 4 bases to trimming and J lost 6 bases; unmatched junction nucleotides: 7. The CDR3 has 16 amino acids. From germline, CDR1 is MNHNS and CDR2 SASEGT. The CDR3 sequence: CASSGLDRGRDEKLFF. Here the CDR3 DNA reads TGTGCCAGCAGTGGGTTGGACAGGGGGCGAGATGAAAAACTGTTTTTT.

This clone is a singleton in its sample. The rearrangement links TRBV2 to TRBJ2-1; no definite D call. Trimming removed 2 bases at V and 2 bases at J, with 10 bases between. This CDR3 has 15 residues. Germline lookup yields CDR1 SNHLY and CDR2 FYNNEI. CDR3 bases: TGTGCCAGCAGTGAACGGCTTCCGGCCTACAATGAGCAGTTCTTC. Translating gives CASSERLPAYNEQFF.

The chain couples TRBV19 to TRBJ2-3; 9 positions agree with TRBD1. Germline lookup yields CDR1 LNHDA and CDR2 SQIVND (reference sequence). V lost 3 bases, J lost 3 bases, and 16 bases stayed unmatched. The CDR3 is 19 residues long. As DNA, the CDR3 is TGTGCCAGTAGTATCCCCTTGGGGTCAGGACAGGGGAGGACAGATACGCAGTATTTT. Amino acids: CASSIPLGSGQGRTDTQYF.

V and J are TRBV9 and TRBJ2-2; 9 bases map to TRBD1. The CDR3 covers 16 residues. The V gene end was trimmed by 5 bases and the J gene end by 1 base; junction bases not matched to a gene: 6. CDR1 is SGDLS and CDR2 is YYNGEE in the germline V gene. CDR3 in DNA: TGTGCCAGCAGACCCCCGGGACAGGGGAACACCGGGGAGCTGTTTTTT. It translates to CASRPPGQGNTGELFF.

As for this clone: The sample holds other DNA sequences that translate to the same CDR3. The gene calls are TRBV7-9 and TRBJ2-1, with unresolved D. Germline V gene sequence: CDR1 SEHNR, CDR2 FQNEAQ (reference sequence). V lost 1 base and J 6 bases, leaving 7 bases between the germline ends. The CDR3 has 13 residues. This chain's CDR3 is CASSLGRSNEQFF. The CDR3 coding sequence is TGTGCCAGCAGCTTAGGCAGGTCCAATGAGCAGTTCTTC.

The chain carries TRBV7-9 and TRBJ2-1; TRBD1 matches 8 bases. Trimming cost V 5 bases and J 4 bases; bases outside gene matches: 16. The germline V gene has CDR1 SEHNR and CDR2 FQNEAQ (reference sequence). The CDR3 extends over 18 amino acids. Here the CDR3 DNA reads TGTGCCAGCAGCCCGGGCCGTGGGGGGACAGGCCTTTACAATGAGCAGTTCTTC. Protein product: CASSPGRGGTGLYNEQFF.

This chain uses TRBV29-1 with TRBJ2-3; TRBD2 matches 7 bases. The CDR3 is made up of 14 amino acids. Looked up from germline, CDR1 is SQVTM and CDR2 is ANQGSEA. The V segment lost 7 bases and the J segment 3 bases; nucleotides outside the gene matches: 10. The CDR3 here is CSAHGRVGTDTQYF. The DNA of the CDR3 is TGCAGCGCCCATGGGAGGGTTGGGACAGATACGCAGTATTTT.

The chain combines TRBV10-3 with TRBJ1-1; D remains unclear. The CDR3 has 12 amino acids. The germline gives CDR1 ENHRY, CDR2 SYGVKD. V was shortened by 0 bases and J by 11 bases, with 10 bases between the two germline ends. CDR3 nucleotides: TGTGCCATCAGTGAGTCGAATACTGCTGCTTTCTTT. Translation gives CAISESNTAAFF.

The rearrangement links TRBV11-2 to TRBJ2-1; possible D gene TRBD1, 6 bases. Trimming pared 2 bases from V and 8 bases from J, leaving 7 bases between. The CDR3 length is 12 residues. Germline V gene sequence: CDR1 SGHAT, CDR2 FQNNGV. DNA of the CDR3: TGTGCCAGCAGCTTAAACAGGGATGAGCAGTTCTTC. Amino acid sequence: CASSLNRDEQFF.

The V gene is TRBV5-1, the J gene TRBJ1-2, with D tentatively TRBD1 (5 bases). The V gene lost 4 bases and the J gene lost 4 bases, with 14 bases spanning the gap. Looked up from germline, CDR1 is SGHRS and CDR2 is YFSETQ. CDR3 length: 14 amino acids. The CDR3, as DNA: TGCGCCAGCAGCCCCACGGCTGGGGGCTATGGCTACACCTTC. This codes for CASSPTAGGYGYTF. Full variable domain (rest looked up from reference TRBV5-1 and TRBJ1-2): KAGVTQTPRYLIKTRGQQVTLSCSPISGHRSVSWYQQTPGQGLQFLFEYFSETQRNKGNFPGRFSGRQFSNSRSEMNVSTLELGDSALYLCASSPTAGGYGYTFGSGTRLTVV.

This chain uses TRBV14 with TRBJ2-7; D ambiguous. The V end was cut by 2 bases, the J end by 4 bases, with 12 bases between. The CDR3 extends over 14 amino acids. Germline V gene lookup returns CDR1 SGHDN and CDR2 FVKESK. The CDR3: CASSQSRIGYEQYF. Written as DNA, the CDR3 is TGTGCCAGCAGCCAATCCAGGATTGGATACGAGCAGTACTTC. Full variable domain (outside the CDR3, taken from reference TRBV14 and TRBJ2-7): EAGVTQFPSHSVIEKGQTVTLRCDPISGHDNLYWYRRVMGKEIKFLLHFVKESKQDESGMPNNRFLAERTGGTYSTLKVQPAELEDSGVYFCASSQSRIGYEQYFGPGTRLTVT.

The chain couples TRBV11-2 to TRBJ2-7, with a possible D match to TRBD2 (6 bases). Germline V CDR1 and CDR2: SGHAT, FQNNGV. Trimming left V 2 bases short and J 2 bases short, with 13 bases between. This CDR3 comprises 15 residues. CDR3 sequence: CASSLHSGLTYEQYF. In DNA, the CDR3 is TGTGCCAGCAGCTTACATAGCGGACTTACCTACGAGCAGTACTTC.

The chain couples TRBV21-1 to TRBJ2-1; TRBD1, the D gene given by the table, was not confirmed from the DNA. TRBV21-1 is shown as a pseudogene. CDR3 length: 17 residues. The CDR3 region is CASSKVMAGQIYNEQFF. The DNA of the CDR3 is TGTGCCAGCAGCAAAGTAATGGCGGGACAGATTTACAATGAGCAGTTCTTC.

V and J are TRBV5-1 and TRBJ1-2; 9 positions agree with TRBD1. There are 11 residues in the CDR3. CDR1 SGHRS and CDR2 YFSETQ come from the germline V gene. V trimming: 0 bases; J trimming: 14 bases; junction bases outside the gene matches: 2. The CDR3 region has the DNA TGCGCCAGCAGCTTGGGGGACAGGGTAACCTTC. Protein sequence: CASSLGDRVTF.

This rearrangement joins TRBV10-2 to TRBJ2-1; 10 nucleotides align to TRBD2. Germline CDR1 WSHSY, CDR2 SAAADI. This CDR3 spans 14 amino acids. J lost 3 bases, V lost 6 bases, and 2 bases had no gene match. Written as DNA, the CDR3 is TGCGCCAGCAGGCGGACTAGCGGCTACAATGAGCAGTTCTTC. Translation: CASRRTSGYNEQFF.

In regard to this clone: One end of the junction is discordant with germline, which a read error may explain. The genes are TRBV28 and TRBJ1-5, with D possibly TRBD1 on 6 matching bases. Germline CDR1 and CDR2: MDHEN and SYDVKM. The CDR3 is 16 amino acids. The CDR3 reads CASSLIWGRGQSAPAF. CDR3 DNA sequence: TGTGCCAGCAGTTTAATCTGGGGGCGAGGGCAATCAGCCCCAGCATTT.

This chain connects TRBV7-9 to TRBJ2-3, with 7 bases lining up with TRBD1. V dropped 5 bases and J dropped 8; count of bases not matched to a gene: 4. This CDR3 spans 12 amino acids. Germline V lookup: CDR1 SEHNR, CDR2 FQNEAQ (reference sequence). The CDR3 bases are TGTGCCAGCAGCCTCCCAGGGGGTACGCAGTATTTT. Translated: CASSLPGGTQYF.

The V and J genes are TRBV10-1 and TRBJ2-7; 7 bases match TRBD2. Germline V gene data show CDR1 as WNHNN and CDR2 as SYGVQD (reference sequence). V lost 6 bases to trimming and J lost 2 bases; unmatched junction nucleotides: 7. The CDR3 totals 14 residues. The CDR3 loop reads CASRNSGLPYEQYF. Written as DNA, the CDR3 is TGCGCCAGCAGAAATAGCGGGTTGCCCTACGAGCAGTACTTC.

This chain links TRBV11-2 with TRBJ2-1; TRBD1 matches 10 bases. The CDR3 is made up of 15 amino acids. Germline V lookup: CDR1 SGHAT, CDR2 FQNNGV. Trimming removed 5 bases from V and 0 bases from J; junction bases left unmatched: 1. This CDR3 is CASSRTGGSYNEQFF. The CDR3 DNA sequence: TGTGCCAGCAGCCGGACAGGGGGCTCCTACAATGAGCAGTTCTTC.

CDR3 nucleotides: TGTGCCAGCAGCCAAGGGCAGGGGGCGAGTGAGACCCAGTACTTC. It yields the protein CASSQGQGASETQYF. This rearrangement joins TRBV4-2 to TRBJ2-5, with TRBD1 identical over 8 bases. The V segment lost 1 base and the J segment 5 bases; nucleotides outside the gene matches: 6. The CDR3 runs 15 residues. Germline V gene sequence: CDR1 LGHNA, CDR2 YNFKEQ.

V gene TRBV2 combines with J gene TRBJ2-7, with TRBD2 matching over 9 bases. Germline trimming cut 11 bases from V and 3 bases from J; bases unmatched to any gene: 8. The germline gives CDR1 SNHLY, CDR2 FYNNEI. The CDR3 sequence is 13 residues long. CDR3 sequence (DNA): TGTGCCGGAGCGGGAGGTCCACTCTACGAGCAGTACTTC. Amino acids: CAGAGGPLYEQYF.

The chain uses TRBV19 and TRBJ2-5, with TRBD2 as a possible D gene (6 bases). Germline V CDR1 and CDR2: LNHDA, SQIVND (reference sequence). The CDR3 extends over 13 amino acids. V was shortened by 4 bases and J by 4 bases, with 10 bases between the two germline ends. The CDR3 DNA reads TGTGCCAGTAGTACCTCGGAGGGAGAGACCCAGTACTTC. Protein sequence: CASSTSEGETQYF.

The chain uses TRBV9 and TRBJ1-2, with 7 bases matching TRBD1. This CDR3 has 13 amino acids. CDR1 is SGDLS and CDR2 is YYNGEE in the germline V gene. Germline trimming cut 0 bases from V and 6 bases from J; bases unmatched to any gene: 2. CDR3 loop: CASSVGGQNGYTF. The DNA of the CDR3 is TGTGCCAGCAGCGTAGGGGGACAGAATGGCTACACCTTC.

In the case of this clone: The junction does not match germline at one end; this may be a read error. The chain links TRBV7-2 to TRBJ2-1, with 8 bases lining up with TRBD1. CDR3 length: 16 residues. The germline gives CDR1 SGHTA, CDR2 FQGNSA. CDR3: CASSIAGTGSYNEQFF. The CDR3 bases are TGTGCCAGCAGCATAGCCGGGACAGGTTCCTACAATGAGCAGTTCTTC.

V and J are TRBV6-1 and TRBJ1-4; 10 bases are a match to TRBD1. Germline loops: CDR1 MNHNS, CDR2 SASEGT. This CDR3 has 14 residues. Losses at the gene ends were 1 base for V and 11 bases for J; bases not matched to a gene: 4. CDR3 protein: CASSEVGTGVKLFF. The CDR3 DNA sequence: TGTGCCAGCAGTGAAGTGGGGACAGGGGTCAAACTGTTTTTT.

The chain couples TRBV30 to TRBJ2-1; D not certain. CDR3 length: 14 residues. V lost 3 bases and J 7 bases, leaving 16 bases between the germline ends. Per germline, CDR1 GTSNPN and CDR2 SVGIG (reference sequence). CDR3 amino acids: CAWRTPALNNEQFF. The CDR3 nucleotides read TGTGCCTGGAGGACCCCGGCCCTAAATAATGAGCAGTTCTTC.

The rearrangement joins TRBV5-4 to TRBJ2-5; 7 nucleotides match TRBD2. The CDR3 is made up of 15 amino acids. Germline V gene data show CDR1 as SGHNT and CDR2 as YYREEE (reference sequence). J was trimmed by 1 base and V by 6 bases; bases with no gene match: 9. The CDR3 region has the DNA TGTGCCAGCACCCTGCGGGGGAGGGTCCAAGAGACCCAGTACTTC. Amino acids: CASTLRGRVQETQYF. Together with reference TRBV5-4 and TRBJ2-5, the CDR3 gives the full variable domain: ETGVTQSPTHLIKTRGQQVTLRCSSQSGHNTVSWYQQALGQGPQFIFQYYREEENGRGNFPPRFSGLQFPNYSSELNVNALELDDSALYLCASTLRGRVQETQYFGPGTRLLVL.

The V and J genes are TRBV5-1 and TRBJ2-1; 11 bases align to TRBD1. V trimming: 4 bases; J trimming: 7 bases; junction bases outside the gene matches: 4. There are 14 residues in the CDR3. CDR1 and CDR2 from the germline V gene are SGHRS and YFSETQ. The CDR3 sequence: CASSRRDRGNEQFF. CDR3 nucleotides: TGCGCCAGCAGCCGGCGGGACAGGGGGAATGAGCAGTTCTTC.

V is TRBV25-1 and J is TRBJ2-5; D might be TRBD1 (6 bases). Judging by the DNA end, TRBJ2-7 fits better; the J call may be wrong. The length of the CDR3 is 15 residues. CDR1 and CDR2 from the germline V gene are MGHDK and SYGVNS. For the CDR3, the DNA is TGTGCCAGCAGTGAACCTCACAGGGATTCCGGCGAGCAGTACTTC. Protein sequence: CASSEPHRDSGEQYF.